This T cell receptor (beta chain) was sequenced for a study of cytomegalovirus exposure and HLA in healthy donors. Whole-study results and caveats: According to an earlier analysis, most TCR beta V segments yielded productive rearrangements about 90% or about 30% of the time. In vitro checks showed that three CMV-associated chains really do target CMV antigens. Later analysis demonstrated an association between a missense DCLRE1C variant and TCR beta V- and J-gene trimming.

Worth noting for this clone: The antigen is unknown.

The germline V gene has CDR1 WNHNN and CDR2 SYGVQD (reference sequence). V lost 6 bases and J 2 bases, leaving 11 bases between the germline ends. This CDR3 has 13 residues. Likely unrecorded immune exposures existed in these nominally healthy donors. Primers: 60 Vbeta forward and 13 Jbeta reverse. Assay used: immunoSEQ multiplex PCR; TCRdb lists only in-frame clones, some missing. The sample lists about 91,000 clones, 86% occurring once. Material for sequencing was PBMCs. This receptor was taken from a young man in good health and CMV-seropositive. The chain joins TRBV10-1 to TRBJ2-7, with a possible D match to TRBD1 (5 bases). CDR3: CASSAADTYEQYF. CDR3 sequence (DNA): TGCGCCAGCAGCGCGGCGGACACCTACGAGCAGTACTTC.